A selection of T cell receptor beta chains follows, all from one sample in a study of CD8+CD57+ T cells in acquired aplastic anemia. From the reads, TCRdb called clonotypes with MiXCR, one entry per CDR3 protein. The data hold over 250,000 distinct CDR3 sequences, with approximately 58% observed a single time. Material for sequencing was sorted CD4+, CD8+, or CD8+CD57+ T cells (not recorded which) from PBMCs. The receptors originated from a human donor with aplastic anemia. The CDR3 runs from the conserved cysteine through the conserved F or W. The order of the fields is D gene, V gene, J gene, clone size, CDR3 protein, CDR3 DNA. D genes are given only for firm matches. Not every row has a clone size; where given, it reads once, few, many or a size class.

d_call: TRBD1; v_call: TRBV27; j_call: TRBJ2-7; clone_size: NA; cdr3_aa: CASSTDRDRAYEQYF; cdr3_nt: TGTGCCAGCAGTACCGACCGGGACAGAGCCTACGAGCAGTACTTC
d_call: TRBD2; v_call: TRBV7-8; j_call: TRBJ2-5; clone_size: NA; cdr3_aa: CASSSGLAGGAPQETQYF; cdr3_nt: TGTGCCAGCAGTTCTGGACTAGCGGGGGGGGCACCCCAAGAGACCCAGTACTTC
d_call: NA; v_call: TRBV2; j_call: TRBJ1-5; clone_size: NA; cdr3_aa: CASSAGEEQPQHF; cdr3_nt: TGTGCCAGCAGTGCGGGGGAGGAGCAGCCCCAGCATTTT
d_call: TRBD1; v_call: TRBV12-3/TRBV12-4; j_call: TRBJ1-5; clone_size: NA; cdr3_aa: CASSSGTGANQPQHF; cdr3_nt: TGTGCCAGCAGCTCCGGGACAGGAGCCAATCAGCCCCAGCATTTT
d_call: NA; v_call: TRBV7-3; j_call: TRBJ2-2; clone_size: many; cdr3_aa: CASSSGLRDTGELFF; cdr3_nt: TGTGCCAGCAGCTCGGGACTGAGGGACACCGGGGAGCTGTTTTTT
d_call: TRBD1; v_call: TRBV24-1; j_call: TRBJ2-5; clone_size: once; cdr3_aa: CATSDFTRTGGTQYF; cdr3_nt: TGTGCCACCAGTGATTTCACCCGGACAGGGGGGACCCAGTACTTC
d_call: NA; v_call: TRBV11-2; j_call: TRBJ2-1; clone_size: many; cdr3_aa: CASSTLQADNEQFF; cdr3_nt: TGTGCCAGCAGCACGTTACAGGCTGACAATGAGCAGTTCTTC
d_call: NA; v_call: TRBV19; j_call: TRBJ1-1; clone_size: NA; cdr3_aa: CASSSGAPTEAFF; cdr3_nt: TGTGCCAGTAGTAGCGGGGCGCCTACTGAAGCTTTCTTT
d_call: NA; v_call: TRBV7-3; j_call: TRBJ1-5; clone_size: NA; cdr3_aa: CASSLATLQHF; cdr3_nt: TGTGCCAGCAGCTTAGCGACGCTCCAGCATTTT
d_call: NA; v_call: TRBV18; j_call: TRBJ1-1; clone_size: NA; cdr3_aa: CASSPQGLDTEAFF; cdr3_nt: TGTGCCAGCTCACCCCAGGGGCTAGACACTGAAGCTTTCTTT
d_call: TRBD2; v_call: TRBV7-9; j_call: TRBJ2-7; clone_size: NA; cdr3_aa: CASSLGLAGGPLVYEQYF; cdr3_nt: TGTGCCAGCAGCTTAGGACTAGCGGGAGGGCCGTTGGTTTACGAGCAGTACTTC
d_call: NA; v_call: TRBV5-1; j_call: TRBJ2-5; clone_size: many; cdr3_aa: CASSRSGKWETQYF; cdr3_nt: TGCGCCAGCTCTCGTTCAGGGAAATGGGAGACCCAGTACTTC
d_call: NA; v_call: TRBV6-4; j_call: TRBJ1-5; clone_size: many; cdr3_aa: CASSPQGNGNQPQHF; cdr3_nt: TGTGCCAGCAGTCCCCAGGGAAATGGCAATCAGCCCCAGCATTTT
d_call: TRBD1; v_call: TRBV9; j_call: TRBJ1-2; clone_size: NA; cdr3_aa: CAGSVGTGYGYGYTF; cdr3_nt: TGTGCCGGCAGCGTCGGGACAGGGTACGGCTATGGCTACACCTTC
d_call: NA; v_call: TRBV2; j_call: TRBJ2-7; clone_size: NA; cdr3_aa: CASETRGYEQYF; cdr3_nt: TGTGCCAGCGAGACTCGGGGCTACGAGCAGTACTTC
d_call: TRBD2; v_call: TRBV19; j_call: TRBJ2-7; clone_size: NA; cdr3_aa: CASRPGGAYSEQYF; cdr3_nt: TGTGCCAGTAGGCCGGGGGGTGCTTACTCCGAGCAGTACTTC
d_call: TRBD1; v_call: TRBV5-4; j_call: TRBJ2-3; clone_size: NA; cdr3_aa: CASSSRDRGRTDTQYF; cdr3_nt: TGTGCCAGCAGCTCCCGGGACAGGGGCCGCACAGATACGCAGTATTTT
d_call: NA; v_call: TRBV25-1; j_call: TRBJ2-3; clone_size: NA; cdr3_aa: CARQYPGTDGTDTQYF; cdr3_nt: TGTGCCAGGCAATATCCTGGGACTGACGGAACAGATACGCAGTATTTT
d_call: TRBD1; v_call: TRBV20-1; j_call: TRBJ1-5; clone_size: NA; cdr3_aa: CSARGESGTGGGQPQHF; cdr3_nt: TGCAGTGCTAGAGGAGAGTCCGGGACAGGGGGCGGTCAGCCCCAGCATTTT
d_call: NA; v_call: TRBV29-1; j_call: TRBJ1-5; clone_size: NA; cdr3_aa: CSVGKKDQPQHF; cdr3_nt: TGCAGCGTTGGGAAGAAAGATCAGCCCCAGCATTTT
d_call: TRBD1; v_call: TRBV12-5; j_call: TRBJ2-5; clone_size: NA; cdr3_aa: CASGSGQQETQYF; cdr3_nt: TGTGCTAGTGGCTCGGGACAGCAAGAGACCCAGTACTTC
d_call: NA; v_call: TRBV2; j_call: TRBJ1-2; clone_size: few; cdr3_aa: CASRTVYGYTF; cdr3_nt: TGTGCCAGCAGAACGGTCTATGGCTACACCTTC
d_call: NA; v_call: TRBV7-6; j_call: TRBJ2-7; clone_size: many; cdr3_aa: CASSAYSYEQYF; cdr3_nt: TGTGCCAGCAGCGCGTACTCCTACGAGCAGTACTTC
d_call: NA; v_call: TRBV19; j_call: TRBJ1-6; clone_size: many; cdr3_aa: CASSFLLGGVNSPLHF; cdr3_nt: TGTGCCAGTAGTTTCCTCCTAGGGGGAGTCAACTCACCCCTCCACTTT